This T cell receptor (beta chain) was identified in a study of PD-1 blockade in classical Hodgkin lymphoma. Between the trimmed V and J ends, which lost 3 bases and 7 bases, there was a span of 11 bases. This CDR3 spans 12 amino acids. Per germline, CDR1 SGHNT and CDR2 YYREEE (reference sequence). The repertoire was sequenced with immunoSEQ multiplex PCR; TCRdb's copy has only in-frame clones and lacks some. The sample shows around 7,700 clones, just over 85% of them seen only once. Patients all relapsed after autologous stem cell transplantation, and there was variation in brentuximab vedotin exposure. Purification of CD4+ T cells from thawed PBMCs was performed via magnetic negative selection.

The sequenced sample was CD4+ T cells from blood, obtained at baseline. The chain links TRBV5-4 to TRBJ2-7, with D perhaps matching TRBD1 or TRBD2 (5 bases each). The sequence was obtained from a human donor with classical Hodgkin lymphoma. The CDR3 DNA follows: TGTGCCAGCAGCTCAGGGTCGGGGGAGCAGTACTTC. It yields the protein CASSSGSGEQYF.